Following are 21 T cell receptor beta chains from one sample sequenced in a study of CD8+ T cells in alopecia areata. It was cDNA, reverse transcribed from extracted RNA, that served as the sequencing template. TCRdb keeps only in-frame clones here, not all; method: immunoSEQ multiplex PCR. The repertoire includes a few hundred thousand clones, roughly two fifths of them detected once, and 0.48% sits in the top ten. Indicated treatment: oral pan-JAK inhibitor, 5-10 mg twice daily. The specimen comprised CD4+ T cells sorted from blood, sampled around week 31, from a patient treated with tofacitinib. These receptors all come from a human donor with alopecia areata.

This clone occurred a few times. This chain connects TRBV14 to TRBJ2-1, with D tentatively TRBD1 or TRBD2 (5 bases each). Germline CDR1 SGHDN, CDR2 FVKESK. V was trimmed by 0 bases and J by 5 bases, leaving 14 bases between them. The CDR3 sequence is 16 residues long. The CDR3 sequence: CASSQDVGVQDNEQFF. As DNA, the CDR3 is TGTGCCAGCAGCCAAGATGTCGGGGTACAGGACAATGAGCAGTTCTTC.

The rearrangement links TRBV25-1 to TRBJ2-1; 12 nucleotides line up with TRBD2. J gave up 2 bases and V 1 base, and 6 bases lay outside the gene matches. The length of the CDR3 is 18 residues. Germline V gene sequence: CDR1 MGHDK, CDR2 SYGVNS. The CDR3, as DNA: TGTGCCAGCAGTGAATCGAGACTAGCGGGGGCCACCTACAATGAGCAGTTCTTC. This sequence encodes CASSESRLAGATYNEQFF.

The chain's CDR3 is CASSQGGAQGFYEQYF. Written as DNA, the CDR3 is TGCGCCAGCAGCCAGGGAGGGGCCCAGGGGTTCTACGAGCAGTACTTC. V and J are TRBV4-1 and TRBJ2-7; maybe TRBD2 (7 bases). CDR3 length equals 16 residues. V gave up 3 bases and J gave up 3 bases, with 18 bases separating them. Per the germline V gene, CDR1 is MGHRA and CDR2 is YSYEKL.

A few counts support this clone. The V call is TRBV7-9, the J call TRBJ1-4; tentatively, D is TRBD1 (6 bases). Germline V gene lookup returns CDR1 SEHNR and CDR2 FQNEAQ (reference sequence). The CDR3 length is 16 residues. Trimming stripped 4 bases from V and 7 bases from J, with 19 bases between. The CDR3 nucleotides read TGTGCCAGCAGCTCCTATTCTAGGAACAGGGCTGAAAAACTGTTTTTT. Protein: CASSSYSRNRAEKLFF.

This clone was detected only a few times. The chain uses TRBV6-6 and TRBJ2-7, with a tentative D call TRBD2 (5 bases). CDR1 MNHNY and CDR2 SVGAGI come from the germline V gene (reference sequence). This CDR3 region has 14 residues. V was pared by 6 bases and J by 2 bases, with 14 bases between. The DNA of the CDR3 is TGTGCCAGCAGCCAACCGGGAACCGCCTACGAGCAGTACTTC. This translates into CASSQPGTAYEQYF.

This chain links TRBV30 with TRBJ2-3; 9 bases align to TRBD2. Trimming at V came to 7 bases and at J to 2 bases, leaving 10 bases not matched to a gene. Looked up from germline, CDR1 is GTSNPN and CDR2 is SVGIG (reference sequence). The CDR3 covers 15 residues. The CDR3 sequence is CAYLPRGRATDTQYF. Here the CDR3 DNA reads TGTGCCTATTTGCCCCGCGGGAGGGCCACAGATACGCAGTATTTT.

The chain employs TRBV6-5 and TRBJ1-6, with D possibly TRBD1 on 5 matching bases. Trimming shortened V by 3 bases and J by 9 bases, and 18 bases separated the two germline ends. This CDR3 comprises 16 residues. CDR1 is MNHEY, CDR2 SVGAGI, per germline. The CDR3 DNA reads as TGTGCCAGCAGTTATACGGGGGGAGGGCCGACTTCACCCCTCCACTTT. This encodes CASSYTGGGPTSPLHF.

This clone was seen more than once but under ten times. The chain employs TRBV15 and TRBJ1-2, with D perhaps matching TRBD1 (6 bases). Between the trimmed V and J ends, which lost 5 bases and 2 bases, there was a span of 18 bases. Per the germline V gene, CDR1 is LNHNV and CDR2 is YYDKDF (reference sequence). The CDR3 sequence is 16 residues long. The CDR3 DNA reads TGTGCCACCAGCTGGGTGGGGGGCGCCGGCAACTATGGCTACACCTTC. Protein: CATSWVGGAGNYGYTF.

This clone was detected many times. The chain joins TRBV9 to TRBJ1-5; no clear D. Germline V gene lookup returns CDR1 SGDLS and CDR2 YYNGEE. Deletions cut 0 bases from V and 9 bases from J, with 10 bases between. The CDR3 loop spans 13 amino acids. CDR3 bases: TGTGCCAGCAGCGTAGCTCCCGTTGGGCCCCAGCATTTT. It specifies CASSVAPVGPQHF.

This clone was seen once. V is TRBV30 and J is TRBJ2-7; D possibly uses TRBD1 or TRBD2 (5 bases each). V was shortened by 0 bases and J by 3 bases, with 9 bases between the two germline ends. The CDR3 contains 13 residues. Germline CDR1 GTSNPN, CDR2 SVGIG (reference sequence). CDR3 in DNA: TGTGCCTGGAGTGTAGGGGAGAACTACGAGCAGTACTTC. Translation gives CAWSVGENYEQYF. Full variable domain (outside the CDR3, taken from reference TRBV30 and TRBJ2-7): SQTIHQWPATLVQPVGSPLSLECTVEGTSNPNLYWYRQAAGRGLQLLFYSVGIGQISSEVPQNLSASRPQDRQFILSSKKLLLSDSGFYLCAWSVGENYEQYFGPGTRLTVT.

The chain employs TRBV29-1 and TRBJ2-5; D perhaps matches TRBD2 (6 bases). Germline V CDR1 and CDR2: SQVTM, ANQGSEA. Trimming took 2 bases from V and 6 from J, leaving 22 bases between them. The CDR3 extends over 16 amino acids. The CDR3 sequence is CSVESPRIGGGQTQYF. The CDR3 DNA reads as TGCAGCGTTGAAAGTCCCCGGATCGGGGGTGGTCAGACCCAGTACTTC.

The J gene is TRBJ2-3, the V gene TRBV7-2, with D hard to call. V was clipped by 1 base and J by 2 bases, with 4 bases between them. Germline CDR1 is SGHTA and CDR2 is FQGNSA. The CDR3 totals 13 residues. The chain's CDR3 is CASSLDHTDTQYF. The CDR3 coding sequence is TGTGCCAGCAGCTTAGACCACACAGATACGCAGTATTTT.

This clone was recorded a few times. The chain couples TRBV25-1 to TRBJ2-3; a weak D match, TRBD2 (6 bases). The germline V gene has CDR1 MGHDK and CDR2 SYGVNS. Trimming stripped 0 bases from V and 0 bases from J, with 10 bases between. The CDR3 spans 16 residues. The CDR3 loop reads CASSEYSRGSTDTQYF. The CDR3 DNA follows: TGTGCCAGCAGTGAATATTCTCGGGGGAGCACAGATACGCAGTATTTT.

This chain connects TRBV29-1 to TRBJ2-7; 7 positions match TRBD2. The CDR3 extends over 12 amino acids. After removal of 7 bases from V and 5 bases from J, the junction contained 8 bases not matched to a gene. Germline V gene data show CDR1 as SQVTM and CDR2 as ANQGSEA. The CDR3 DNA reads TGCAGCGCAAGAGCGGGATTGAACGAGCAGTACTTC. Translated: CSARAGLNEQYF.

This sequence joins TRBV30 and TRBJ2-5; D not resolved. This CDR3 region has 11 residues. V was shortened by 2 bases and J by 1 base, with 2 bases between the two germline ends. Germline V gives CDR1 GTSNPN, CDR2 SVGIG (reference sequence). CDR3 loop: CAWSTQETQYF. In nucleotides, the CDR3 is TGTGCCTGGAGTACCCAAGAGACCCAGTACTTC.

The V gene is TRBV30, the J gene TRBJ2-1; D assignment may be TRBD1 or TRBD2 (5 bases each). Germline V gene lookup returns CDR1 GTSNPN and CDR2 SVGIG (reference sequence). Trimming took 1 base from V and 8 from J, leaving 15 bases between them. The CDR3 totals 14 residues. This chain's CDR3 is CAWSAGSAVDEQFF. Here the CDR3 DNA reads TGTGCCTGGAGTGCAGGGAGCGCCGTCGATGAGCAGTTCTTC.

This clone turned up a few times. The chain recombines TRBV10-2 with TRBJ2-2; the D is unclear. Trimming pared 2 bases from V and 8 bases from J, leaving 9 bases between. From germline, CDR1 is WSHSY and CDR2 SAAADI. The CDR3 is 13 residues long. The CDR3 protein is CASSEAQLGELFF. CDR3 coding DNA: TGCGCCAGCAGTGAGGCACAACTAGGGGAGCTGTTTTTT.

The V call is TRBV28, the J call TRBJ1-1; D may be TRBD1 (6 bases). The CDR3 runs 12 residues. Per germline, CDR1 MDHEN and CDR2 SYDVKM. V was shortened by 6 bases and J by 11 bases, with 16 bases between the two germline ends. The CDR3 is CASRGAARAAFF. CDR3 bases: TGTGCCAGCAGGGGGGCAGCGAGGGCGGCTTTCTTT.

Only a few counts were recorded for this clone. This chain connects TRBV18 to TRBJ1-1; D is unclear. The CDR3 covers 13 residues. Trimming left V 3 bases short and J 1 base short, with 6 bases between. CDR1 and CDR2 from the germline V gene are KGHSH and LQKENI. CDR3 nucleotide sequence: TGTGCCAGCTCACCCAACTCGAACACTGAAGCTTTCTTT. This translates into CASSPNSNTEAFF.

This rearrangement joins TRBV6-1 to TRBJ1-1, with 7 bases lining up with TRBD1. The CDR3 contains 13 residues. J was trimmed by 3 bases and V by 6 bases; bases with no gene match: 4. Germline V gene sequence: CDR1 MNHNS, CDR2 SASEGT. Here the CDR3 DNA reads TGTGCCAGCAGGTACAGGGGTCACACTGAAGCTTTCTTT. Translation: CASRYRGHTEAFF.

The CDR3 sequence is CASSYRVAGANVLTF. In nucleotides, the CDR3 is TGTGCCAGCAGTTACAGGGTGGCTGGGGCCAACGTCCTGACTTTC. V usage is TRBV6-5 and J usage is TRBJ2-6; D not resolved. The CDR3 is made up of 15 amino acids. V was clipped by 2 bases and J by 2 bases, with 7 bases between them. The germline V gene has CDR1 MNHEY and CDR2 SVGAGI.